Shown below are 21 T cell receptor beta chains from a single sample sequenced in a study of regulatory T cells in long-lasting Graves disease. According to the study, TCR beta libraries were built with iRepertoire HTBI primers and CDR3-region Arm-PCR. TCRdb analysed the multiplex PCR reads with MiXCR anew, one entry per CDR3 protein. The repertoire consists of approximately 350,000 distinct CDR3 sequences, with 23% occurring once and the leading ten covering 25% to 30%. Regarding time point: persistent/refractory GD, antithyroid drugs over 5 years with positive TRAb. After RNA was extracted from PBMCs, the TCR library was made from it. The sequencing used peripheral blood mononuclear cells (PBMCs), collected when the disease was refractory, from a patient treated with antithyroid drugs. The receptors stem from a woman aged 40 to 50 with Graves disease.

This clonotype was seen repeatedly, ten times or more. CDR3 protein: CASSLWGGEQYF. DNA of the CDR3: TGTGCCAGCAGTTTATGGGGGGGCGAGCAGTACTTC. The rearrangement links TRBV28 to TRBJ2-7; a weak D match, TRBD2 (6 bases). The CDR3 length is 12 residues. Germline lookup yields CDR1 MDHEN and CDR2 SYDVKM. V shed 0 bases and J shed 6 bases, with 6 bases lying between them.

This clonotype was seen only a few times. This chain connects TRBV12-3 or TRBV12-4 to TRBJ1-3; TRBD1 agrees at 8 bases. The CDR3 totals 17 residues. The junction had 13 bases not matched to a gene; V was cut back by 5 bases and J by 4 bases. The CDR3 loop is CASSRKRQGARGNTIYF. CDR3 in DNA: TGTGCCAGCAGTCGAAAAAGGCAGGGGGCCAGGGGAAACACCATATATTTT.

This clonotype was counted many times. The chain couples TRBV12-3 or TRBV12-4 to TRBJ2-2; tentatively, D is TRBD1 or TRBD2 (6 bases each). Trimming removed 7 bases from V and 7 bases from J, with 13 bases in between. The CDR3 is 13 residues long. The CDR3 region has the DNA TGTGCCAGCACCCGCCGGGGGCTCGGGGAGCTGTTTTTT. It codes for CASTRRGLGELFF.

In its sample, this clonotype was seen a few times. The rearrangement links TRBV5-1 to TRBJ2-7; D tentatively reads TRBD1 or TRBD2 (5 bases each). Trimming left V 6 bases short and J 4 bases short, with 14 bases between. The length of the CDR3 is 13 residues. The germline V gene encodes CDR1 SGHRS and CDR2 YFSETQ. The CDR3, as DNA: TGCGCCAGCACAAAAACAGGACTTTACGAGCAGTACTTC. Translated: CASTKTGLYEQYF.

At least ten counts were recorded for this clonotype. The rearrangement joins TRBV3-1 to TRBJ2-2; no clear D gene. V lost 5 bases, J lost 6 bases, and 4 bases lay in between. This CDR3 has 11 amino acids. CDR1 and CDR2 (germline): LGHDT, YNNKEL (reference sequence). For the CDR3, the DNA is TGTGCCAGCAGCAGCCCCGGGGAGCTGTTTTTT. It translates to CASSSPGELFF. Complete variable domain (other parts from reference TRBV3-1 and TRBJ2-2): DTAVSQTPKYLVTQMGNDKSIKCEQNLGHDTMYWYKQDSKKFLKIMFSYNNKELIINETVPNRFSPKSPDKAHLNLHINSLELGDSAVYFCASSSPGELFFGEGSRLTVL.

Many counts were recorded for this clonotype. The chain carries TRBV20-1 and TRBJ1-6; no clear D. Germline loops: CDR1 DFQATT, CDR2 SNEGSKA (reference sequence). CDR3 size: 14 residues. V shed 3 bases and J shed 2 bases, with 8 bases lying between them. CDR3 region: CSASLGTYNSPLHF. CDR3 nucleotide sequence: TGCAGTGCTAGTTTGGGGACCTATAATTCACCCCTCCACTTT.

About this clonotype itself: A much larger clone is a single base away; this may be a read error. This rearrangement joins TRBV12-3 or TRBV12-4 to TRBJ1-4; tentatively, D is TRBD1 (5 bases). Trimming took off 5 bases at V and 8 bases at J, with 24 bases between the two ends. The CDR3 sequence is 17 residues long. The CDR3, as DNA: TGTGCCAGCAGTACGGCCCCGCGTGACAGTCTACGAGAAAAACTGTTTTTT. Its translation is CASSTAPRDSLREKLFF.

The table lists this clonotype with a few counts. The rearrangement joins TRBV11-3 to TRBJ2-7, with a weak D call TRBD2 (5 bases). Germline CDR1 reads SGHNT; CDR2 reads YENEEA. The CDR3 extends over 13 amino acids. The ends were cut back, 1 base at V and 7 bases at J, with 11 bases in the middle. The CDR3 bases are TGTGCCAGCAGCTTAGGGCGATCGGGGGAGCAGTACTTC. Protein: CASSLGRSGEQYF.

CDR3: CASSDSTGGNSPLHF. In DNA, the CDR3 is TGTGCCAGCAGTGACTCGACAGGGGGCAATTCACCCCTCCACTTT. The J gene is TRBJ1-6, the V gene TRBV6-4, with TRBD1 matching 10 bases. Germline loops: CDR1 MRHNA, CDR2 SNTAGT. With V trimmed by 0 bases and J by 7 bases, 0 bases remained unmatched. There are 15 residues in the CDR3.

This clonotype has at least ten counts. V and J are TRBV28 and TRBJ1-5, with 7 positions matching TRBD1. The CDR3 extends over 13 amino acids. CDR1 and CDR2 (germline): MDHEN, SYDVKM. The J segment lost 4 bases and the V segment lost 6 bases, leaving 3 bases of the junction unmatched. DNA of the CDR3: TGTGCCAGCAGACAGGGACAGAATCAGCCCCAGCATTTT. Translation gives CASRQGQNQPQHF.

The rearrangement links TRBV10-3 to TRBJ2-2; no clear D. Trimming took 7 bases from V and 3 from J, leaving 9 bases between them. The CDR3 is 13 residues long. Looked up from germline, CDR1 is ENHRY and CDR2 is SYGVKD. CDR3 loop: CAIKGTDTGELFF. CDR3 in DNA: TGTGCCATCAAGGGCACGGACACCGGGGAGCTGTTTTTT.

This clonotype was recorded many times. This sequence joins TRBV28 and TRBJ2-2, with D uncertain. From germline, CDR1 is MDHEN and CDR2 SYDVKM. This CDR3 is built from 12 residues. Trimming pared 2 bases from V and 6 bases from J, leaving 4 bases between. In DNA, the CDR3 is TGTGCCAGCAGTTTACACCCCGGGGAGCTGTTTTTT. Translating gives CASSLHPGELFF.

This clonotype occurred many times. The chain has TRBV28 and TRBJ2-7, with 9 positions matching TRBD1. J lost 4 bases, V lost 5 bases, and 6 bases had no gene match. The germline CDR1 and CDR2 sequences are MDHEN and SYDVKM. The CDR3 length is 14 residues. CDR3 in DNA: TGTGCCAGCAGTGACCGGGACAGGGCTTACGAGCAGTACTTC. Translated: CASSDRDRAYEQYF.

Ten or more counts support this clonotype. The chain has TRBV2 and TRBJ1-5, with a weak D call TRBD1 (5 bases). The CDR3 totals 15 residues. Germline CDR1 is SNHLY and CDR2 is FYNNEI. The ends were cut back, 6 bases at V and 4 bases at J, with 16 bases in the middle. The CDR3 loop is CASRPPGGGNQPQHF. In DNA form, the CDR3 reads TGTGCCAGCAGGCCCCCCGGGGGAGGGAATCAGCCCCAGCATTTT.

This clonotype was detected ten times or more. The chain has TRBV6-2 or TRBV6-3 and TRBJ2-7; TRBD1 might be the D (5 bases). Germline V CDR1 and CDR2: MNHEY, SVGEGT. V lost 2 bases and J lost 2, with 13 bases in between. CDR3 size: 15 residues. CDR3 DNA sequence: TGTGCCAGCAGTTACGGGGTTTCAGGGACCTACGAGCAGTACTTC. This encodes CASSYGVSGTYEQYF.

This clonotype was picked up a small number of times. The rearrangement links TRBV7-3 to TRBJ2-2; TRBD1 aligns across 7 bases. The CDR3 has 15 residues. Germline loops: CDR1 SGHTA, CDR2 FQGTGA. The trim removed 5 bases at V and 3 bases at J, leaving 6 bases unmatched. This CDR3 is CASSLTGTDTGELFF. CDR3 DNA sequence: TGTGCCAGCAGCCTGACAGGGACGGACACCGGGGAGCTGTTTTTT.

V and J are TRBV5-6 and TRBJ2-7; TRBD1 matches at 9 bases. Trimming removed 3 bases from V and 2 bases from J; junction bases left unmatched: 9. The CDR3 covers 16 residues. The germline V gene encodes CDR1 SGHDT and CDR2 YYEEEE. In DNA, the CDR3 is TGTGCCAGCAGCTATAAGTCGACAGGGGGAACCTACGAGCAGTACTTC. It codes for CASSYKSTGGTYEQYF.

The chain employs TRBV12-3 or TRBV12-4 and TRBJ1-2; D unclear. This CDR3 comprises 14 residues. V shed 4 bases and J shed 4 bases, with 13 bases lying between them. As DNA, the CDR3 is TGTGCCAGCAGTTCAAACTCAGCGAGCTATGGCTACACCTTC. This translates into CASSSNSASYGYTF.

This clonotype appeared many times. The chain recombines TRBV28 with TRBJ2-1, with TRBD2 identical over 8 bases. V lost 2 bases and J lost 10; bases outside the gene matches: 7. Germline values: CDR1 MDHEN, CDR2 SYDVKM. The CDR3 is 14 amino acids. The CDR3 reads CASSLDGTRIEQFF. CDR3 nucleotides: TGTGCCAGCAGTTTAGACGGGACTAGAATAGAGCAGTTCTTC.

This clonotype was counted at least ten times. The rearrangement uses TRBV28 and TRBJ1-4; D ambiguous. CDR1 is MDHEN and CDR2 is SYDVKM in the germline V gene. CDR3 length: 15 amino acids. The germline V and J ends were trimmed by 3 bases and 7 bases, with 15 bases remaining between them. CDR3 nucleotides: TGTGCCAGCAGTTTCCTCCCCGGGCGAAGTGAAAAACTGTTTTTT. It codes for CASSFLPGRSEKLFF.

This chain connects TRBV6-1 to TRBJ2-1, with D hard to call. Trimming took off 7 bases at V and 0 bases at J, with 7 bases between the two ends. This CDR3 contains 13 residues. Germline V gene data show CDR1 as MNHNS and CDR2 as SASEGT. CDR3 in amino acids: CASKSSSYNEQFF. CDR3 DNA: TGTGCCAGCAAATCTTCCTCCTACAATGAGCAGTTCTTC.